Reported below is one T cell receptor (beta chain). Its antigen is unknown. TCRdb fed the 5' RACE reads into MiXCR, producing one record per CDR3 protein. The sample includes 1,800,000 or so distinct CDR3 sequences, less than 35% of them seen just once. This sample is part of a study of identical twins. Findings and caveats of the study: Insertions ran lower in abundant cord blood beta clonotypes, though not in memory repertoires. Instead of following the same donors, the conclusions were based on cross-sectional statistical analysis. A partial confounding effect on zero-insertion analyses could come from invariant MAIT and iNKT cells. Out-of-frame alpha sequences common to twins exhibited an excess of low generation probability.

The CDR3 sequence is 18 residues long. After removal of 6 bases from V and 5 bases from J, the junction contained 16 bases not matched to a gene. Germline-derived CDR1 and CDR2 are SNHLY and FYNNEI. This receptor was taken from a newborn girl in good health. The sequenced sample consisted of cord blood. This chain links TRBV2 with TRBJ2-3; TRBD2 matches 11 bases. The CDR3 DNA is TGTGCCAGCAGCCAACGGCAACTAGCGGGAGTGCGGGTAGATACGCAGTATTTT. Protein: CASSQRQLAGVRVDTQYF.